This T cell receptor (beta chain) was sequenced in a study of blood T cell repertoires in COVID-19. Clones were sequenced by immunoSEQ multiplex PCR, and TCRdb holds only the in-frame ones, with some missing. This table has roughly 66,000 clones, over 80% appearing once. V lost 3 bases and J lost 8, with 16 bases in between. The germline V gene has CDR1 KGHSH and CDR2 LQKENI. The length of the CDR3 is 14 residues. The sequence was collected from a human donor in a cohort sampled during active COVID-19. The sequenced material came from peripheral blood. The chain links TRBV18 to TRBJ1-2; TRBD1 might be the D (6 bases). The CDR3, as DNA: TGTGCCAGCTCACCGCTACCGGGACAAGGGGGCTACACCTTC. It specifies CASSPLPGQGGYTF.